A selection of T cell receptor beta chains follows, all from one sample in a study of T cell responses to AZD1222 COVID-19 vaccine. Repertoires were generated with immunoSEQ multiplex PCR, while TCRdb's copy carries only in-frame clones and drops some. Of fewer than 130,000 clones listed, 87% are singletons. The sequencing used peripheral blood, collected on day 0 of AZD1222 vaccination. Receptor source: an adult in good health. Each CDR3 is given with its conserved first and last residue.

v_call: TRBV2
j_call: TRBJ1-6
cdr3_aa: CASSARDTYNSPLHF

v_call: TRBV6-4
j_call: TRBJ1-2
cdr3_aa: CASSDRTGGNSGYTF

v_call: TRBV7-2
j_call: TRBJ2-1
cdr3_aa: CASSSSGGAHNEQFF

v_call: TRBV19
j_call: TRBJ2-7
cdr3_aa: CASSASRRTSTYEQYF

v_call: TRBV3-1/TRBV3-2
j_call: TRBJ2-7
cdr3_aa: CASSQDLVQGGEQYF

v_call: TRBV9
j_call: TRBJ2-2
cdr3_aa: CASSYDTGELFF

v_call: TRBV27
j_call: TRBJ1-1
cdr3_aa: CASSYSRGLYTEAFF

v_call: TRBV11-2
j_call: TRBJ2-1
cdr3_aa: CASSQGVYEQFF

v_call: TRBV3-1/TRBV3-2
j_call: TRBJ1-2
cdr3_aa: CASSPFRDASFGYTF

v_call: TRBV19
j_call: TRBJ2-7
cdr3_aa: CASSTYTGVDEQYF

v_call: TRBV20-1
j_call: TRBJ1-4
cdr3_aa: CSAYLSGKLFF

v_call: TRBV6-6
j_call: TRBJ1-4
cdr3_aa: CASSSPRTDSNEKLFF

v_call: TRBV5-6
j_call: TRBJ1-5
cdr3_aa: CASSLELNQPQHF

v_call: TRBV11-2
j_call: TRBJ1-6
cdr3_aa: CASSLVRDRVGNSPLHF

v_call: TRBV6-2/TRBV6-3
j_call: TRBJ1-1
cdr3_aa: CASTPSPTWPGEAFF

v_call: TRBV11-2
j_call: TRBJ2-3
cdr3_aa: CASSRRGAGSDTQYF

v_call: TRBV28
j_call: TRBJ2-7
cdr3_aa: CASSFGTGHHEQYF

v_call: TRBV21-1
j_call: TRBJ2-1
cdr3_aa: CASSKETSGDYNEQFF

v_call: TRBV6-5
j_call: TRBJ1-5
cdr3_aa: CASSLLQGSNQPQHF

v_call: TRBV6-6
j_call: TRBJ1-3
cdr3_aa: CASSPAPTGPSGNTIYF

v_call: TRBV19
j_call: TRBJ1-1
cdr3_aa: CASSSPHSSMNTEAFF

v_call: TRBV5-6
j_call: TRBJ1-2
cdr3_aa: CASSLDRGYGYTF

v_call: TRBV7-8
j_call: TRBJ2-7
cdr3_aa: CASSRTGYGEQYF

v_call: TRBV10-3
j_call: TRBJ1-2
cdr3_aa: CAISETGDYGYTF

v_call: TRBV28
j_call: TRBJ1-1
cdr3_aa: CASSSLGGGYTEAFF

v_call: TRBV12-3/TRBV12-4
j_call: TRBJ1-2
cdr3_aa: CASSPGPERTF

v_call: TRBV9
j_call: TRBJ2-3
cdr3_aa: CASSVEGDSSTDTQYF

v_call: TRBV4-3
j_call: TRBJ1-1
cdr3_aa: CASSQEIGQYTEAFF

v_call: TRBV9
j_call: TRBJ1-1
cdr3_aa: CASSVAGSNTEAFF

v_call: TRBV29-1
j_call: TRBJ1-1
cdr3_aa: CSARDTNTEAFF

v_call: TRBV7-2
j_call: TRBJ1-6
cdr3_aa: CASSPRQWGENPGSPLHF

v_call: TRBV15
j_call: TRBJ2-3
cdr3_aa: CATSRDRGFDTQYF